The 13 T cell receptor beta chains presented below share a single source sample, sequenced in a study of T cell repertoires in cytomegalovirus infection. TCRdb fed the reads into MiXCR, producing one record per CDR3 protein. Of fewer than 900,000 distinct CDR3 sequences in the sample, approximately 32% were seen once. No antigen is known for these receptors. This specimen consisted of cultured CD8+ T cells from PBMCs, obtained from culture after CMV antigen stimulation. The source of these receptors is a human donor in good health (CMV status not recorded). Some clones in this sample may be carry-over from other donors' samples.

This clonotype was seen repeatedly, ten times or more. The chain combines TRBV7-8 with TRBJ1-2; TRBD1 aligns across 10 bases. Trimming at V came to 5 bases and at J to 6 bases, leaving 9 bases not matched to a gene. Germline CDR1 reads SGHVS; CDR2 reads FQNEAQ. The CDR3 length is 15 residues. This CDR3 reads CASSLRQGANDGYTF. In nucleotides, the CDR3 is TGTGCCAGCAGCCTCAGACAGGGGGCAAATGATGGCTACACCTTC. Supplemented by reference TRBV7-8 and TRBJ1-2, the full variable domain reads GAGVSQSPRYKVAKRGQDVALRCDPISGHVSLFWYQQALGQGPEFLTYFQNEAQLDKSGLPSDRFFAERPEGSVSTLKIQRTQQEDSAVYLCASSLRQGANDGYTFGSGTRLTVV.

This clonotype was detected only a few times. V is TRBV7-8 and J is TRBJ2-7; TRBD2 might be the D (7 bases). Germline-derived CDR1 and CDR2 are SGHVS and FQNEAQ. The CDR3 has 16 residues. V was shortened by 1 base and J by 1 base, with 14 bases between the two germline ends. The CDR3 sequence: CASSLVEGGHSYEQYF. The DNA of the CDR3 is TGTGCCAGCAGCTTAGTTGAGGGGGGGCATTCCTACGAGCAGTACTTC.

The gene calls are TRBV7-9 and TRBJ1-2, with D uncertain. In germline, CDR1 is SEHNR, CDR2 FQNEAQ (reference sequence). Trimming left V 1 base short and J 6 bases short, with 9 bases between. The CDR3 is 13 amino acids. CDR3 residues: CASSLGPVHGYTF. Here the CDR3 DNA reads TGTGCCAGCAGCTTAGGGCCGGTACATGGCTACACCTTC.

V usage is TRBV5-1 and J usage is TRBJ2-7; no clear D gene. V was shortened by 0 bases and J by 3 bases, with 10 bases between the two germline ends. This CDR3 is built from 14 residues. The germline gives CDR1 SGHRS, CDR2 YFSETQ. The CDR3 is CASSLGAGYYEQYF. CDR3 DNA: TGCGCCAGCAGCTTGGGGGCAGGTTACTACGAGCAGTACTTC.

V is TRBV10-3 and J is TRBJ1-2; no reliable D call. Trimming took 8 bases from V and 3 from J, leaving 10 bases between them. This CDR3 region has 12 residues. CDR1 ENHRY and CDR2 SYGVKD come from the germline V gene. CDR3 in DNA: TGTGCCATCCCACGGGAGGACTATGGCTACACCTTC. Its translation: CAIPREDYGYTF.

This clonotype was observed a single time. A much larger clone differs from this one at a single base, so this may be a read error. V gene TRBV7-7 combines with J gene TRBJ2-3; 14 bases are shared with TRBD2. The CDR3 is made up of 18 amino acids. CDR1 and CDR2 (germline): SSHAT, FNYEAQ (reference sequence). CDR3 DNA: TGTACTAGCAGCTTAGATGGGACTAGCGGGGGACGAGCAGATACGCAGTATTTT. This gives the protein CTSSLDGTSGGRADTQYF.

The genes are TRBV18 and TRBJ2-6, with D maybe TRBD2 (5 bases). The V end was cut by 6 bases, the J end by 8 bases, with 17 bases between. This CDR3 spans 15 amino acids. The germline V gene encodes CDR1 KGHSH and CDR2 LQKENI. CDR3 in amino acids: CASSPGPDLSNVLTF. Here the CDR3 DNA reads TGTGCCAGCTCTCCAGGACCGGACTTATCCAACGTCCTGACTTTC.

In its sample, this clonotype was seen a few times. V and J are TRBV2 and TRBJ2-2; D is undetermined. In germline, CDR1 is SNHLY, CDR2 FYNNEI. V was pared by 3 bases and J by 5 bases, with 10 bases between. This CDR3 contains 14 residues. CDR3 residues: CASSEGFGTGELFF. CDR3 in DNA: TGTGCCAGCAGTGAGGGATTCGGGACCGGGGAGCTGTTTTTT.

The chain recombines TRBV6-6 with TRBJ2-5; 7 nucleotides line up with TRBD2. CDR1 and CDR2 from the germline V gene are MNHNY and SVGAGI (reference sequence). Trimming cost V 0 bases and J 3 bases; bases outside gene matches: 13. The CDR3 length is 18 residues. The CDR3 DNA is TGTGCCAGCAGTTACTCCCCCGGTGGGCTAGCGGTCGAAGAGACCCAGTACTTC. The encoded protein is CASSYSPGGLAVEETQYF.

V is TRBV5-1 and J is TRBJ1-2, with TRBD1 matching over 8 bases. J was trimmed by 8 bases and V by 3 bases; bases with no gene match: 18. Germline V lookup: CDR1 SGHRS, CDR2 YFSETQ. There are 17 residues in the CDR3. The CDR3 reads CASSSSDRAPPLTGYTF. Here the CDR3 DNA reads TGCGCCAGCAGCTCGTCGGACAGGGCACCTCCTCTTACGGGCTACACCTTC. Filled out from reference TRBV5-1 and TRBJ1-2, the complete variable domain reads KAGVTQTPRYLIKTRGQQVTLSCSPISGHRSVSWYQQTPGQGLQFLFEYFSETQRNKGNFPGRFSGRQFSNSRSEMNVSTLELGDSALYLCASSSSDRAPPLTGYTFGSGTRLTVV.

This clonotype was recorded a few times. V gene TRBV19 combines with J gene TRBJ1-1; possible D gene TRBD1, 5 bases. This CDR3 region has 16 residues. With 8 bases removed from V and 6 bases from J, the gap between germline ends came to 25 bases. Germline CDR1 reads LNHDA; CDR2 reads SQIVND (reference sequence). The CDR3 region has the DNA TGTGCCAGTCGATCACCCTTCGGGGGGTACTTCGCTGAAGCTTTCTTT. As protein: CASRSPFGGYFAEAFF.

For the CDR3, the DNA is TGTGCCAGCAGTTTATCTGGGGCGGTTCCTGTCGAGCAGTACTTC. Its protein product is CASSLSGAVPVEQYF. This chain connects TRBV27 to TRBJ2-7; D is possibly TRBD1 (5 bases). This CDR3 has 15 residues. Looked up from germline, CDR1 is MNHEY and CDR2 is SMNVEV (reference sequence). V was trimmed by 0 bases and J by 6 bases, leaving 15 bases between them.

The V gene is TRBV7-6, the J gene TRBJ2-3, with 15 bases matching TRBD2. This CDR3 comprises 17 residues. After removal of 5 bases from V and 5 bases from J, the junction contained 8 bases not matched to a gene. CDR1 and CDR2 from the germline V gene are SGHVS and FNYEAQ. The CDR3 sequence: CASSQGGLAGGRDTQYF. The DNA for the CDR3 is TGTGCCAGCAGCCAAGGGGGACTAGCGGGGGGTAGAGATACGCAGTATTTT.